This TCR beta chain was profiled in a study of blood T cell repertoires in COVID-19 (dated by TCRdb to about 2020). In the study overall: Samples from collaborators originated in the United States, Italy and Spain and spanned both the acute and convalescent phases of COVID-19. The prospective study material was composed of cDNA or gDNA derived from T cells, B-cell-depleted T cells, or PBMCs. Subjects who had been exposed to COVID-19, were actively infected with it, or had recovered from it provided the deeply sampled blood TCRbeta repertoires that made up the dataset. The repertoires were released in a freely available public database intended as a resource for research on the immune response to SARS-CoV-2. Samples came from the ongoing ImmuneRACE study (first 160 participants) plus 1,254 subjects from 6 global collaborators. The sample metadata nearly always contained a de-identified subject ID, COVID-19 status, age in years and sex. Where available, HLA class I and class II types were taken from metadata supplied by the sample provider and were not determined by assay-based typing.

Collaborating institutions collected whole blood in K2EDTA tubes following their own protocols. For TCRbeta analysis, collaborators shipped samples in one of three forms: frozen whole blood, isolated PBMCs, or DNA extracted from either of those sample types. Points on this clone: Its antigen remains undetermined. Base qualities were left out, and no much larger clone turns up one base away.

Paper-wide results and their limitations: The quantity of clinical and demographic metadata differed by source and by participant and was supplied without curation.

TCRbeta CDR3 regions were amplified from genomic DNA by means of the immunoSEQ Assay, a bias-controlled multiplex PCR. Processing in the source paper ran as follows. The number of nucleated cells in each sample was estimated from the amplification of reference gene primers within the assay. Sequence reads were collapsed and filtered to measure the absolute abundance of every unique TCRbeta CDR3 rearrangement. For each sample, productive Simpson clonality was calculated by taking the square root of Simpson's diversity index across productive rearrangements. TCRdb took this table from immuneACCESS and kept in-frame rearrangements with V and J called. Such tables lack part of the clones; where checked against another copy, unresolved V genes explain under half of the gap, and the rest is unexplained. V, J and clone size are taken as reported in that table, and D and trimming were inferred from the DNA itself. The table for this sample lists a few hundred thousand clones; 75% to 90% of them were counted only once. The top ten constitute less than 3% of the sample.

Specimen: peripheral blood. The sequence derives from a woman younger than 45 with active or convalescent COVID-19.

In nucleotide form, the sequence is TGTGCCAGCAGCCCTGACAGGGGCGAGCAGTACTTC. Translated, it reads CASSPDRGEQYF. The chain joins TRBV14 to TRBJ2-7, with 8 bases aligning to TRBD1. From the cysteine through the phenylalanine, the CDR3 covers 12 amino acids. Kept here is only the CDR3 DNA, which spans 36 bases and is read in frame from base 1. V is trimmed back by 4 bases and J by 6 bases, and the junction contains 2 bases that no gene match accounts for. CDR1 and CDR2 (SGHDN, FVKESK) derive from the germline V gene.